One and the same sample provided the 9 T cell receptor beta chains below, sequenced in a study of PD-1 blockade in classical Hodgkin lymphoma. Every patient relapsed after autologous stem cell transplantation, and brentuximab vedotin exposure varied. The CD8+ T cells came from thawed PBMCs through magnetic negative selection. Assay used: immunoSEQ multiplex PCR; TCRdb lists only in-frame clones, some missing. The sample has around 13,000 clones; approximately 79% are singletons. The material was CD8+ T cells from blood, obtained at baseline. These receptor sequences come from a human donor with classical Hodgkin lymphoma.

The chain couples TRBV9 to TRBJ2-7; D possibly matches TRBD1 or TRBD2 (6 bases each). Germline CDR1 SGDLS, CDR2 YYNGEE. The CDR3 sequence is 15 residues long. V lost 4 bases to trimming and J lost 9 bases, with 23 bases between them. The CDR3 is CASSPGGGSSVVQYF. Written as DNA, the CDR3 is TGTGCCAGCAGCCCCGGGGGCGGGTCTAGTGTTGTGCAGTACTTC. Full variable domain (rest looked up from reference TRBV9 and TRBJ2-7): DSGVTQTPKHLITATGQRVTLRCSPRSGDLSVYWYQQSLDQGLQFLIQYYNGEERAKGNILERFSAQQFPDLHSELNLSSLELGDSALYFCASSPGGGSSVVQYFGPGTRLTVT.

The chain couples TRBV27 to TRBJ2-5; D possibly corresponds to TRBD2 (6 bases). Germline V CDR1 and CDR2: MNHEY, SMNVEV (reference sequence). The CDR3 runs 15 residues. V dropped 4 bases and J dropped 1 base, with 13 bases sitting between them. In DNA form, the CDR3 reads TGTGCCAGCAGTTCCCTCGGGGGTATCCAAGAGACCCAGTACTTC. Protein sequence: CASSSLGGIQETQYF.

The gene calls are TRBV7-5 and TRBJ2-1; no check of the table's D call, TRBD2, against the DNA was made. TRBV7-5 is an annotated pseudogene. This CDR3 comprises 12 residues. DNA of the CDR3: TGTGCCAGAAGATACCCCCGGAATGAGCAGTTCTTC. It codes for CARRYPRNEQFF.

The chain recombines TRBV9 with TRBJ2-1, with D perhaps matching TRBD1 or TRBD2 (5 bases each). The V end lost 5 bases, the J end lost 8 bases, and 14 bases lay between the germline ends. Germline CDR1 SGDLS, CDR2 YYNGEE. The CDR3 is 13 residues long. CDR3 in amino acids: CASSRDLPDEQFF. The CDR3 nucleotides are TGTGCCAGCAGTAGGGACCTACCCGATGAGCAGTTCTTC.

This chain uses TRBV7-9 with TRBJ1-1; tentatively, D is TRBD1 (6 bases). CDR1 is SEHNR, CDR2 FQNEAQ, per germline (reference sequence). This CDR3 is built from 15 residues. Trimming removed 5 bases at V and 2 bases at J, with 15 bases between. Here the CDR3 DNA reads TGTGCCAGCAGCCCCCGCTCCGGGACAAACACTGAAGCTTTCTTT. This translates into CASSPRSGTNTEAFF.

The chain employs TRBV9 and TRBJ1-5; tentatively, D is TRBD1 (5 bases). The CDR3 length is 16 residues. Germline V gives CDR1 SGDLS, CDR2 YYNGEE. Trimming removed 0 bases from V and 2 bases from J, with 12 bases in between. CDR3 in amino acids: CASSVDGGSGNQPQHF. The CDR3 DNA follows: TGTGCCAGCAGCGTAGACGGGGGATCGGGCAATCAGCCCCAGCATTTT.

J is TRBJ2-3 and V is TRBV4-3; D possibly corresponds to TRBD2 (5 bases). CDR1 is LGHNA, CDR2 YSLEER, per germline. The V and J ends lost 2 bases and 4 bases respectively, with 7 bases between them. The CDR3 is 13 amino acids. The CDR3 sequence: CASSQNGADTQYF. The CDR3 nucleotides read TGCGCCAGCAGCCAAAACGGGGCAGATACGCAGTATTTT.

The genes are TRBV7-2 and TRBJ2-7; D perhaps matches TRBD2 (5 bases). The germline gives CDR1 SGHTA, CDR2 FQGNSA. The CDR3 totals 15 residues. The V end lost 3 bases, the J end lost 1 base, and 13 bases lay between the germline ends. The CDR3 sequence is CASSFAARGSYEQYF. The CDR3 nucleotides are TGTGCCAGCAGCTTCGCCGCACGGGGATCCTACGAGCAGTACTTC.

The chain uses TRBV7-6 and TRBJ1-1; unclear D gene. Germline assignment: CDR1 SGHVS and CDR2 FNYEAQ. Trimming pared 1 base from V and 1 base from J, leaving 10 bases between. The CDR3 spans 15 residues. The CDR3 DNA reads TGTGCCAGCAGCTTAGAGGCGACTGAGAACACTGAAGCTTTCTTT. This translates into CASSLEATENTEAFF.